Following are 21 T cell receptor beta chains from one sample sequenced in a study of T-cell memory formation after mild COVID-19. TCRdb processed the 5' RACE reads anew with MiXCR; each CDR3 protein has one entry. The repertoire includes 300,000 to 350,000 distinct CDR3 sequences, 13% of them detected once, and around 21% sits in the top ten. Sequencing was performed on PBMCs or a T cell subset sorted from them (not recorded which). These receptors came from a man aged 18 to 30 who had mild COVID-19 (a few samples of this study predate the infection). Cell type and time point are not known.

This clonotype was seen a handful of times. The CDR3 DNA sequence: TGTGCCATCAGACCGGGACAGGGCCCTAATGAAAAACTGTTTTTT. This sequence encodes CAIRPGQGPNEKLFF. This rearrangement joins TRBV10-3 to TRBJ1-4; 9 bases fit TRBD1. V lost 6 bases to trimming and J lost 3 bases; unmatched junction nucleotides: 5. This CDR3 is 15 amino acids long. Germline CDR1 reads ENHRY; CDR2 reads SYGVKD.

In nucleotides, the CDR3 is TGTGCCAGCAGTTTATGGGGGGGCGGCTACACCTTC. Translated: CASSLWGGGYTF. The gene calls are TRBV12-3 or TRBV12-4 and TRBJ1-2; D might be TRBD1 (6 bases). V was clipped by 2 bases and J by 8 bases, with 9 bases between them. This CDR3 is built from 12 residues.

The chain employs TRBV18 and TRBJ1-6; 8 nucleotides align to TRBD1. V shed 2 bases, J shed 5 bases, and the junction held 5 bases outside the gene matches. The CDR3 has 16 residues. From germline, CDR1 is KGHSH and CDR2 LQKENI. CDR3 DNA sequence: TGTGCCAGCTCACCAGGACAGGGAAGCGATAATTCACCCCTCCACTTT. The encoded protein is CASSPGQGSDNSPLHF. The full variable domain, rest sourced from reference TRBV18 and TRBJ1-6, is NAGVMQNPRHLVRRRGQEARLRCSPMKGHSHVYWYRQLPEEGLKFMVYLQKENIIDESGMPKERFSAEFPKEGPSILRIQQVVRGDSAAYFCASSPGQGSDNSPLHFGNGTRLTVT.

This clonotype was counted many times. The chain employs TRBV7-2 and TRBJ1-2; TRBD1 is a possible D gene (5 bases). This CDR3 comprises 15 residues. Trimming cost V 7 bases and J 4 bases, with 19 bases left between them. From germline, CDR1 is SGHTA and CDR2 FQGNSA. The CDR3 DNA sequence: TGTGCCAGCACCCCTCCCACGACAGCCGTCTATGGCTACACCTTC. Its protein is CASTPPTTAVYGYTF.

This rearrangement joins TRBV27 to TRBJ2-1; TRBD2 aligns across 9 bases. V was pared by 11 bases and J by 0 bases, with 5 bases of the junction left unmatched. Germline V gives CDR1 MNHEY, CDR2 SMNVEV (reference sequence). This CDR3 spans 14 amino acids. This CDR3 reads CAAATSGSYNEQFF. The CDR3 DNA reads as TGTGCCGCTGCGACTAGCGGCTCCTACAATGAGCAGTTCTTC.

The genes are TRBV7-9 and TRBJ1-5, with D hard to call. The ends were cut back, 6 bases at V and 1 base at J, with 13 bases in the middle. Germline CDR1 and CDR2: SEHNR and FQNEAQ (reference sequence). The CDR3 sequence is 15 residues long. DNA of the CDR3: TGTGCCAGCAGTCAAGCGGGTGGGAGCAATCAGCCCCAGCATTTT. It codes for CASSQAGGSNQPQHF.

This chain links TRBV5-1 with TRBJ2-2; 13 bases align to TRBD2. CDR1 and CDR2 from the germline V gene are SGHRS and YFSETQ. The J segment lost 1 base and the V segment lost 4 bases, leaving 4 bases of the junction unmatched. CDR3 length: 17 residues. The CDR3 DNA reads TGCGCCAGCAGCATGGGACTAGCGGGGTTGAACACCGGGGAGCTGTTTTTT. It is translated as CASSMGLAGLNTGELFF.

Here the CDR3 DNA reads TGTGCCAGCAGTGAAGGGCCTATGGACGAGCAGTACGTC. Translating it yields CASSEGPMDEQYV. The chain has TRBV2 and TRBJ2-7; D call uncertain. Germline V gives CDR1 SNHLY, CDR2 FYNNEI. The V end was cut by 1 base, the J end by 5 bases, with 9 bases between. This CDR3 is built from 13 residues.

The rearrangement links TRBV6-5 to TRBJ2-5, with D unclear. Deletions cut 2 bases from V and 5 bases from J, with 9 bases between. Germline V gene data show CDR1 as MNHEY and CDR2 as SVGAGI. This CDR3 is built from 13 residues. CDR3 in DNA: TGTGCCAGCAGTTACCCCCCTAAGGAGACCCAGTACTTC. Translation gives CASSYPPKETQYF.

Here the CDR3 DNA reads TGTGCCAGCAGCTTAGGTCGACTAGCGGACGACACAGATACGCAGTATTTT. Its translation is CASSLGRLADDTDTQYF. This chain uses TRBV7-8 with TRBJ2-3; 9 bases fit TRBD2. This CDR3 is built from 17 residues. V was pared by 1 base and J by 2 bases, with 7 bases of the junction left unmatched. Germline V gene lookup returns CDR1 SGHVS and CDR2 FQNEAQ.

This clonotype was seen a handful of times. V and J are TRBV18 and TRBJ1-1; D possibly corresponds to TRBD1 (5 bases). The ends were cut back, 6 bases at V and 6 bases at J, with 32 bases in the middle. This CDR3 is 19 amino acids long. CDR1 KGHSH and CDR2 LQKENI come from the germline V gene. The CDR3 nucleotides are TGTGCCAGCTCCAAAGTACCGGGCGAGAATGAGGGGCTTGAGGCTGAAGCTTTCTTT. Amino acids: CASSKVPGENEGLEAEAFF.

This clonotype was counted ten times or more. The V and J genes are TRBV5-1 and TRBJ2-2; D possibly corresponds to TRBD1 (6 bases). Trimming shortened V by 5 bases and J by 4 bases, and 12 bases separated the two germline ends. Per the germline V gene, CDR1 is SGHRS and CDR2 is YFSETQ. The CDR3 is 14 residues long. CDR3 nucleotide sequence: TGCGCCAGCAGGGACGGGACAACCACCGGGGAGCTGTTTTTT. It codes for CASRDGTTTGELFF.

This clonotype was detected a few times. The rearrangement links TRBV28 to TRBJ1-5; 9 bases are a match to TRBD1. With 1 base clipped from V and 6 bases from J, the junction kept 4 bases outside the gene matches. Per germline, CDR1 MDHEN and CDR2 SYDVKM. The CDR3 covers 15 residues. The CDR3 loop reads CASSLLQGALQPQHF. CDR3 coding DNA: TGTGCCAGCAGTTTATTACAGGGGGCTCTTCAGCCCCAGCATTTT.

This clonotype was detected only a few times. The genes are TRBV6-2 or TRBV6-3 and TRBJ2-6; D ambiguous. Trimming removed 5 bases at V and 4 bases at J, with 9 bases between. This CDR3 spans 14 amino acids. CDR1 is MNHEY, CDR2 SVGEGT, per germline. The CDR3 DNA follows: TGTGCCAGCAGTCATCCTCAGGGGGCCAACGTCCTGACTTTC. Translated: CASSHPQGANVLTF.

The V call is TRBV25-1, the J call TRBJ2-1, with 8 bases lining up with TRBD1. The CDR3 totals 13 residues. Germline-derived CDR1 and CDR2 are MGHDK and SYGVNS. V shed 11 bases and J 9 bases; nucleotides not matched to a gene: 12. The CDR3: CAAGSPGQGEQFF. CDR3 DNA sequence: TGTGCCGCTGGGTCGCCCGGACAGGGTGAGCAGTTCTTC.

The CDR3: CASSLRDRGHEQYV. The CDR3 nucleotides are TGTGCCAGCTCGCTCCGGGACAGGGGTCACGAGCAGTACGTC. The chain carries TRBV18 and TRBJ2-7, with 10 bases fitting TRBD1. Germline CDR1 is KGHSH and CDR2 is LQKENI. V shed 6 bases and J 5 bases; nucleotides not matched to a gene: 7. CDR3 length equals 14 residues.

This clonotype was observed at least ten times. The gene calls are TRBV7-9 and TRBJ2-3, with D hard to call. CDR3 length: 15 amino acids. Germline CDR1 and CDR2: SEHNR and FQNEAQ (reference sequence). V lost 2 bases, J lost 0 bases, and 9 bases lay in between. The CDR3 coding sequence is TGTGCCAGCAGCTTATCAAGCTATAGCACAGATACGCAGTATTTT. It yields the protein CASSLSSYSTDTQYF.

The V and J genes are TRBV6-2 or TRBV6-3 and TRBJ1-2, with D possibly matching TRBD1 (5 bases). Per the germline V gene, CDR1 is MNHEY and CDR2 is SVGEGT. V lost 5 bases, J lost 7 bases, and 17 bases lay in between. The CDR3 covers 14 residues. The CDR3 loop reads CASSRTRVIVGYTF. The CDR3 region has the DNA TGTGCCAGCAGTCGGACAAGGGTGATCGTTGGCTACACCTTC.

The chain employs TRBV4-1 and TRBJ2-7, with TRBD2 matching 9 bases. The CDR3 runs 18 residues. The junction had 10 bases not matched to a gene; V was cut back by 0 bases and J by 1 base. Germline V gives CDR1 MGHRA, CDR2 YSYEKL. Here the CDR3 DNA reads TGCGCCAGCAGCCAAGATTCCCAAGCGGGGGGACTTTCCTACGAGCAGTACTTC. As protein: CASSQDSQAGGLSYEQYF.

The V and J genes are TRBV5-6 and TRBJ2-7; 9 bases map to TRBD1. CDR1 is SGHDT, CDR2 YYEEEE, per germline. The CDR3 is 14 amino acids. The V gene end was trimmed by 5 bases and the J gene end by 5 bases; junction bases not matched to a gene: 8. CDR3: CASRSGQGLNEQYF. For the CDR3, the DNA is TGTGCCAGCAGGTCGGGACAGGGCCTCAACGAGCAGTACTTC.

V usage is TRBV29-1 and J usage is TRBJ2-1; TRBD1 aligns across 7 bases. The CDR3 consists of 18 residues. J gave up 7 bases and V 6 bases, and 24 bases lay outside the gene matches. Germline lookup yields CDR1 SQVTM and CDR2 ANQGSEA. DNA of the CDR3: TGCAGCGTACAGGGGATAGGCGAGAAAATCGGCGAGGAAAATGAGCAGTTCTTC. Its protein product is CSVQGIGEKIGEENEQFF.